Listed below are T cell receptor beta chains from one sample, sequenced in a study of blood T cell repertoires in COVID-19. Libraries were prepared by immunoSEQ multiplex PCR; TCRdb keeps only in-frame clonotypes and omits some of them. The table includes 250,000 or so clones, about 79% detected once. The material sequenced was peripheral blood. All receptors come from a man of 80 years or more with acute or convalescent COVID-19. Both conserved end residues are part of each CDR3.

cdr3_aa: CASSYSSEVGGEAFF; v_call: TRBV6-5
cdr3_aa: CASSPLAGEVYGYTF; v_call: TRBV18
cdr3_aa: CASSLRQGNQPQHF; v_call: TRBV27
cdr3_aa: CASSTSPTSGLRDGYTF; v_call: TRBV7-2
cdr3_aa: CASSEMAFRTEAFF; v_call: TRBV6-1
cdr3_aa: CASSLGQGWNEQFF; v_call: TRBV5-8
cdr3_aa: CASSVGRGGTDTQYF; v_call: TRBV9
cdr3_aa: CASSGGANYGYTF; v_call: TRBV18
cdr3_aa: CASSLGQLNSPLHF; v_call: TRBV7-8
cdr3_aa: CASMRGQSTDTQYF; v_call: TRBV19
cdr3_aa: CASSMQGARNSPLHF; v_call: TRBV7-2
cdr3_aa: CASSPFRDSIPQYF; v_call: TRBV18
cdr3_aa: CASSLLTVGRGAMNEKLFF; v_call: TRBV5-6
cdr3_aa: CASRAGGRKSSYEQYF; v_call: TRBV6-6
cdr3_aa: CASSSSTSSGGKEQFF; v_call: TRBV7-9
cdr3_aa: CASRSWTGGRVRSNQPQHF; v_call: TRBV2
cdr3_aa: CSAMVDRGAFF; v_call: TRBV20-1
cdr3_aa: CASTLANTDTQYF; v_call: TRBV6-6
cdr3_aa: CASSSSGGAREQYF; v_call: TRBV5-6
cdr3_aa: CATRGGYNEQFF; v_call: TRBV25-1
cdr3_aa: CASSPRASRVAGETQYF; v_call: TRBV7-2
cdr3_aa: CAWSVTRGATNEKLFF; v_call: TRBV30
cdr3_aa: CASSLVRKPQHF; v_call: TRBV28
cdr3_aa: CASRAGATDTQYF; v_call: TRBV28
cdr3_aa: CSASPLDGRREDTQYF; v_call: TRBV20-1
cdr3_aa: CASSPQGYSNQPQHF; v_call: TRBV5-1
cdr3_aa: CASSLSTAWSTDTQYF; v_call: TRBV28
cdr3_aa: CASAVGGTGNTIYF; v_call: TRBV5-6
cdr3_aa: CASTSGGPPDTQYF; v_call: TRBV5-1
cdr3_aa: CASSLVLAGAAEQFF; v_call: TRBV5-1
cdr3_aa: CASSPPLGQGGTGELFF; v_call: TRBV11-2
cdr3_aa: CASSKPGLAVYEQYF; v_call: TRBV3-1/TRBV3-2
cdr3_aa: CASLPGQGADSNQPQHF; v_call: TRBV24-1
cdr3_aa: CASSFLGTGHSPLHF; v_call: TRBV5-4
cdr3_aa: CAITGDVNTEAFF; v_call: TRBV2
cdr3_aa: CASSEDTYTGNTIYF; v_call: TRBV2
cdr3_aa: CASSARLAGDTDTQYF; v_call: TRBV7-6
cdr3_aa: CASSKPGTPNTEAFF; v_call: TRBV21-1
cdr3_aa: CAWSAVGGRALETQYF; v_call: TRBV30
cdr3_aa: CASSLGQRNEKLFF; v_call: TRBV18
cdr3_aa: CASSQRYPLTSQTNEKLFF; v_call: TRBV7-9
cdr3_aa: CASSDTGSSYNEQFF; v_call: TRBV6-6
cdr3_aa: CSVERGGETQYF; v_call: TRBV29-1
cdr3_aa: CASSLTVPNTGELFF; v_call: TRBV7-9
cdr3_aa: CASSKSPTGVTEAFF; v_call: TRBV27
cdr3_aa: CASSSGQGAREKLFF; v_call: TRBV7-9
cdr3_aa: CASSKGRGGGNEQFF; v_call: TRBV21-1
cdr3_aa: CASSLGLQETQYF; v_call: TRBV7-8
cdr3_aa: CASSPGQHRIYGYTF; v_call: TRBV5-5
cdr3_aa: CASRRTSGSRDTQYF; v_call: TRBV7-2
cdr3_aa: CASSLQADRGRVYNEKLFF; v_call: TRBV18
cdr3_aa: CVAGGRTDTQYF; v_call: TRBV28
cdr3_aa: CASSFQREGREQFF; v_call: TRBV7-2
cdr3_aa: CASSSGRTNNSPLHF; v_call: TRBV6-5
cdr3_aa: CASSQGLWDKDARNSPLHF; v_call: TRBV4-1